Below are 22 T cell receptor beta chains sequenced from a single sample in a study of T cells in localized non-small cell lung cancer (TCRdb year 2020). Receptor libraries were prepared by the immunoSEQ multiplex PCR assay. TCRdb mirrors the immuneACCESS table, restricted to in-frame sequences. Some clones are absent from its copies; in checked studies, under half trace to an unresolved V gene, and the reason for the others is unknown. This sample comprises roughly 3,500 clones, around 24% of them detected only once. The ten largest clones represent about 19% of the sample. The sample here was lung tumor tissue, taken before any cancer treatment. The receptor set was obtained from a man between 40 and 75 years old with stage II squamous cell lung carcinoma.

In its sample, this clone was seen a few times. The chain combines TRBV11-3 with TRBJ1-2; D uncertain. CDR3 size: 14 residues. CDR1 is SGHNT, CDR2 YENEEA, per germline. Trimming stripped 5 bases from V and 0 bases from J, with 10 bases between. In DNA, the CDR3 is TGTGCCAGCAGCATACTTGACCCTAACTATGGCTACACCTTC. Residues: CASSILDPNYGYTF.

The CDR3 bases are TGCGCCAGCAGCACCAGATACTACAGGGGGCCTATGAACACTGAAGCTTTCTTT. Residues: CASSTRYYRGPMNTEAFF. This rearrangement joins TRBV5-1 to TRBJ1-1; 9 bases fit TRBD1. The CDR3 is 18 amino acids. Germline CDR1 reads SGHRS; CDR2 reads YFSETQ. V shed 4 bases, J shed 0 bases, and the junction held 13 bases outside the gene matches.

This clone was seen a handful of times. The rearrangement joins TRBV6-8 to TRBJ1-6; 10 nucleotides match TRBD1. CDR3 length: 14 residues. Germline CDR1 is MNHGY and CDR2 is SAAAGT. The J segment lost 9 bases and the V segment lost 6 bases, leaving 5 bases of the junction unmatched. The CDR3 DNA sequence: TGTGCCAGCAGGGAGGGACAGGGGCCTTCACCCCTCCACTTT. It yields the protein CASREGQGPSPLHF.

The V gene is TRBV29-1, the J gene TRBJ2-5; D perhaps matches TRBD2 (5 bases). Per the germline V gene, CDR1 is SQVTM and CDR2 is ANQGSEA. Deletions cut 3 bases from V and 3 bases from J, with 8 bases between. The CDR3 runs to 12 residues. The CDR3 is CSVDLGEETQYF. The CDR3 DNA reads as TGCAGCGTTGACTTGGGAGAAGAGACCCAGTACTTC.

The chain joins TRBV6-8 to TRBJ2-7; 14 positions match TRBD2. The V segment lost 10 bases and the J segment 2 bases; nucleotides outside the gene matches: 13. The CDR3 contains 17 residues. CDR1 is MNHGY and CDR2 is SAAAGT in the germline V gene. CDR3 coding DNA: TGTGCCATCAGACCGGGACTAGCGGGAGAAGGTCCCTACGAGCAGTACTTC. This sequence encodes CAIRPGLAGEGPYEQYF.

This clone is deemed medium-sized. This rearrangement joins TRBV11-3 to TRBJ2-7, with D perhaps matching TRBD2 (5 bases). Germline-derived CDR1 and CDR2 are SGHNT and YENEEA. The CDR3 runs to 14 residues. V dropped 1 base and J dropped 9 bases, with 16 bases sitting between them. For the CDR3, the DNA is TGTGCCAGCAGCTTAGTAGGCTCCGCGGCGGGGCAGTACTTC. As protein: CASSLVGSAAGQYF.

The chain carries TRBV19 and TRBJ2-2, with D tentatively TRBD1 or TRBD2 (6 bases each). V lost 8 bases and J 5 bases, leaving 12 bases between the germline ends. CDR3 length: 13 residues. The germline gives CDR1 LNHDA, CDR2 SQIVND (reference sequence). In DNA, the CDR3 is TGTGCCAGTCTCTTAGGGGGGACCGGGGAGCTGTTTTTT. The encoded protein is CASLLGGTGELFF.

This chain links TRBV19 with TRBJ2-1; D not resolved. CDR1 LNHDA and CDR2 SQIVND come from the germline V gene (reference sequence). V lost 0 bases to trimming and J lost 6 bases, with 9 bases between them. The CDR3 extends over 14 amino acids. CDR3 protein: CASSIEARPNEQFF. In DNA, the CDR3 is TGTGCCAGTAGTATAGAAGCCCGACCCAATGAGCAGTTCTTC.

On this clone: Sequence at one end of the junction differs from germline and may be a read error. The chain uses TRBV6-8 and TRBJ2-2; 8 bases fit TRBD2. The germline CDR1 and CDR2 sequences are MNHGY and SAAAGT. The CDR3 is 14 residues long. As DNA, the CDR3 is TGTGCCATCAGTACTAGCGGGAACACCGGGGAGCTGTTTTTT. Translated, it gives CAISTSGNTGELFF.

The genes are TRBV28 and TRBJ1-1; D gene ambiguous. V lost 4 bases and J lost 3, with 12 bases in between. The germline gives CDR1 MDHEN, CDR2 SYDVKM. This CDR3 contains 14 residues. The CDR3 DNA is TGTGCCAGCAGTTCCGGGATAAGGGACACTGAAGCTTTCTTT. Encoded protein: CASSSGIRDTEAFF. The full variable domain, in which reference TRBV28 and TRBJ1-1 provide the parts outside the CDR3, is DVKVTQSSRYLVKRTGEKVFLECVQDMDHENMFWYRQDPGLGLRLIYFSYDVKMKEKGDIPEGYSVSREKKERFSLILESASTNQTSMYLCASSSGIRDTEAFFGQGTRLTVV.

This clone was observed a handful of times. The chain joins TRBV29-1 to TRBJ1-2, with no clear D. The V gene's germline CDR1 is SQVTM and CDR2 ANQGSEA. Trimming cost V 5 bases and J 5 bases, with 15 bases left between them. The CDR3 extends over 13 amino acids. The CDR3 region is CSVPLGRSYGYTF. The CDR3 DNA reads as TGCAGCGTTCCGCTGGGGAGGAGTTATGGCTACACCTTC.

The CDR3 coding sequence is TGCGCCAGCAGTGAGCCACAGGGATATGGCTACACCTTC. Translated: CASSEPQGYGYTF. The chain uses TRBV10-2 and TRBJ1-2; D possibly corresponds to TRBD1 (6 bases). Trimming pared 2 bases from V and 5 bases from J, leaving 9 bases between. This CDR3 is 13 amino acids long. Germline V lookup: CDR1 WSHSY, CDR2 SAAADI.

This clone came up a few times. The chain links TRBV6-8 to TRBJ2-2; 13 nucleotides agree with TRBD2. The CDR3 is 18 residues long. The junction had 2 bases not matched to a gene; V was cut back by 0 bases and J by 1 base. Germline CDR1 and CDR2: MNHGY and SAAAGT. This CDR3 is CASSYSGLAGQNTGELFF. CDR3 in DNA: TGTGCCAGCAGTTACTCGGGACTAGCGGGACAGAACACCGGGGAGCTGTTTTTT.

The chain carries TRBV18 and TRBJ2-3; D is perhaps TRBD2 (5 bases). Germline V CDR1 and CDR2: KGHSH, LQKENI. The CDR3 has 14 amino acids. Trimming took 4 bases from V and 5 from J, leaving 13 bases between them. This CDR3 reads CASSLVPGGDTQYF. CDR3 bases: TGTGCCAGCTCACTAGTCCCAGGAGGAGATACGCAGTATTTT.

This clone is termed medium-sized (0.01 to 0.1%). This chain uses TRBV6-8 with TRBJ1-3; no definite D call. V dropped 4 bases and J dropped 0 bases, with 7 bases sitting between them. CDR1 is MNHGY and CDR2 is SAAAGT in the germline V gene. The CDR3 covers 14 residues. The CDR3 region is CASSFSSSGNTIYF. In DNA, the CDR3 is TGTGCCAGCAGTTTCAGCAGCTCTGGAAACACCATATATTTT.

J is TRBJ2-3 and V is TRBV7-6, with TRBD2 identical over 10 bases. The CDR3 runs to 16 residues. The V gene's germline CDR1 is SGHVS and CDR2 FNYEAQ. J was trimmed by 5 bases and V by 5 bases; bases with no gene match: 10. The CDR3 loop is CASSPNQRGGRDTQYF. The CDR3 coding sequence is TGTGCCAGCAGCCCCAATCAGCGGGGGGGCCGAGATACGCAGTATTTT.

CDR3: CASSLGVSSYEQYF. For the CDR3, the DNA is TGCGCCAGCAGCTTGGGGGTGAGCTCCTACGAGCAGTACTTC. This sequence joins TRBV5-1 and TRBJ2-7; no clear D gene. The germline gives CDR1 SGHRS, CDR2 YFSETQ. The CDR3 loop spans 14 amino acids. Trimming removed 0 bases from V and 0 bases from J, with 7 bases in between.

This clone was observed a handful of times. The genes are TRBV5-1 and TRBJ2-4; D gene ambiguous. CDR1 is SGHRS and CDR2 is YFSETQ in the germline V gene. The CDR3 contains 14 residues. Trimming pared 3 bases from V and 0 bases from J, leaving 7 bases between. The CDR3 region is CASSWVPAKNIQYF. CDR3 sequence (DNA): TGCGCCAGCAGCTGGGTCCCAGCCAAAAACATTCAGTACTTC.

This clone was seen just once. The chain uses TRBV25-1 and TRBJ2-2; 9 bases match TRBD1. V was pared by 4 bases and J by 7 bases, with 10 bases of the junction left unmatched. This CDR3 is built from 16 residues. Germline V gene sequence: CDR1 MGHDK, CDR2 SYGVNS. The CDR3: CASSAITGGGGGELFF. The CDR3 DNA reads as TGTGCCAGCAGTGCAATCACAGGGGGCGGAGGCGGGGAGCTGTTTTTT.

The V gene is TRBV5-1, the J gene TRBJ2-3; D call uncertain. The CDR3 has 15 residues. CDR1 and CDR2 from the germline V gene are SGHRS and YFSETQ. V lost 9 bases, J lost 0 bases, and 17 bases lay in between. The CDR3 DNA is TGCGCCACATCGACCGCTAGGGTTAGCACAGATACGCAGTATTTT. This translates into CATSTARVSTDTQYF.

V gene TRBV28 combines with J gene TRBJ2-5; D may match TRBD1 or TRBD2 (5 bases each). Trimming took 6 bases from V and 0 from J, leaving 11 bases between them. The length of the CDR3 is 14 residues. In germline, CDR1 is MDHEN, CDR2 SYDVKM. Here the CDR3 DNA reads TGTGCCAGCAGCGGGACCTCTTACCAAGAGACCCAGTACTTC. Amino acids: CASSGTSYQETQYF.

The sample holds a few counts of this clone. The gene calls are TRBV9 and TRBJ2-1, with 10 bases matching TRBD1. Germline CDR1 reads SGDLS; CDR2 reads YYNGEE. The CDR3 length is 14 residues. Trimming took 4 bases from V and 8 from J; bases not matched to a gene: 6. The CDR3 bases are TGTGCCAGCAGCTACCGGGACAGGGGCCATGAGCAGTTCTTC. Its protein product is CASSYRDRGHEQFF.